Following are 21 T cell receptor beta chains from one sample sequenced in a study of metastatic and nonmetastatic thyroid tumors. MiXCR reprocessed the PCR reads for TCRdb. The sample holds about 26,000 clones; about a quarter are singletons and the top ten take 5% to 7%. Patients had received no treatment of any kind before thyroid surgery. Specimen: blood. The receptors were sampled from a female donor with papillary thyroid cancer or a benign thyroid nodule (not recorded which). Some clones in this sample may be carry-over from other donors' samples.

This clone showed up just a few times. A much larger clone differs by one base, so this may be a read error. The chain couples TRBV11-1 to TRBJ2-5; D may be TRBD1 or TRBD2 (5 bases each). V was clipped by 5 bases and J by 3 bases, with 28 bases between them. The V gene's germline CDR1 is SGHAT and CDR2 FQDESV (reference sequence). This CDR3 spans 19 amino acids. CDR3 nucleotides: TGTGCCAGCAGCCGCTATTTATATAATCCCGGGACCACCGAAGAGACCCAGTACTTC. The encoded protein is CASSRYLYNPGTTEETQYF.

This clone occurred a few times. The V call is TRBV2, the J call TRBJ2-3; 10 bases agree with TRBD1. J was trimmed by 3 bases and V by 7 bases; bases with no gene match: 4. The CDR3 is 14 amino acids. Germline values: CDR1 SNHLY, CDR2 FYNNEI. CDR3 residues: CASNRDRGTDTQYF. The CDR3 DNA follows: TGTGCCAGCAACCGGGACAGGGGTACAGATACGCAGTATTTT.

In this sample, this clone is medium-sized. DNA of the CDR3: TGTGCCAGTAGCACGGGGACAGCCCGAAATTCACCCCTCCACTTT. It codes for CASSTGTARNSPLHF. The chain is built from TRBV19 and TRBJ1-6, with 7 bases matching TRBD1. This CDR3 is built from 15 residues. V shed 6 bases, J shed 7 bases, and the junction held 9 bases outside the gene matches. Germline-derived CDR1 and CDR2 are LNHDA and SQIVND (reference sequence).

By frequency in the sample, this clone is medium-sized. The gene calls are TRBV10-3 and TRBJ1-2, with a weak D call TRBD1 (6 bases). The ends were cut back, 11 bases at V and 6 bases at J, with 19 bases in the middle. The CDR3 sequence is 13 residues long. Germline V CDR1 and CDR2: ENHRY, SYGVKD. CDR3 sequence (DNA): TGTGCCGTACAGGGAAATCTTGGACATGGCTACACCTTC. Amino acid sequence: CAVQGNLGHGYTF.

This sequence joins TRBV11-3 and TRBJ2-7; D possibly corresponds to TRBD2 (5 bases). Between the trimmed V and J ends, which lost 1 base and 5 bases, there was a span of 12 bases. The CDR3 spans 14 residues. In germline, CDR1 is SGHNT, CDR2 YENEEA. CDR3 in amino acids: CASSLGGNQDEQYF. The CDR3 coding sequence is TGTGCCAGCAGCTTAGGAGGGAATCAAGACGAGCAGTACTTC.

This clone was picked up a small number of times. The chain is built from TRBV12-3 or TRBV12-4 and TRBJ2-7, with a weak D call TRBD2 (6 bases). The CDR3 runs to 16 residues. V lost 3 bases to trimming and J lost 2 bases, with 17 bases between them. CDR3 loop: CASSLWGEVPAYEQYF. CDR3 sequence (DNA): TGTGCCAGCAGTTTGTGGGGGGAGGTACCCGCCTACGAGCAGTACTTC.

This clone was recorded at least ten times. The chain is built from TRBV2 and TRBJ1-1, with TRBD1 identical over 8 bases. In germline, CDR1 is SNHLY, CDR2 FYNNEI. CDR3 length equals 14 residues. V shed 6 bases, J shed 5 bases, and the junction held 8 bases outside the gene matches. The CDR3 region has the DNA TGTGCCAGCAGCTGGGACAGGACGTTGACTGAAGCTTTCTTT. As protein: CASSWDRTLTEAFF.

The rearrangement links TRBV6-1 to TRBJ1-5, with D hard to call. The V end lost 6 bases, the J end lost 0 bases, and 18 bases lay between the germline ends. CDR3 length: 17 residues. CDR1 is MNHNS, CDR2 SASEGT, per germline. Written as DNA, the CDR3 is TGTGCCAGCAGACCATACCTTGATGGGCATAGCAATCAGCCCCAGCATTTT. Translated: CASRPYLDGHSNQPQHF.

CDR3 residues: CASSLSGGSYNEQFF. CDR3 bases: TGTGCCAGCAGTCTTAGCGGGGGGTCCTACAATGAGCAGTTCTTC. This sequence joins TRBV12-3 or TRBV12-4 and TRBJ2-1; 10 bases are shared with TRBD2. The CDR3 is 15 residues long. Trimming removed 5 bases from V and 1 base from J; junction bases left unmatched: 2.

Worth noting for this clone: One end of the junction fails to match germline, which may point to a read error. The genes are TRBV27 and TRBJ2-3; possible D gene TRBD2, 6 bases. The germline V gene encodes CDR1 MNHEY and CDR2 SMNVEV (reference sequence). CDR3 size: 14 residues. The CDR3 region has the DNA TGTGTCAGCAGTTCACTAGCTGGAGCAGATACGCAGTATTTT. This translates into CVSSSLAGADTQYF.

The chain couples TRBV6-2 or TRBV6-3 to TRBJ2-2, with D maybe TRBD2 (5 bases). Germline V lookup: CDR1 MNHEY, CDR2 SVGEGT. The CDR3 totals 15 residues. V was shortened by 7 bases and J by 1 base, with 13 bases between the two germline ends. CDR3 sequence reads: CASKTTGMNTGELFF. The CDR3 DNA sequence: TGTGCCAGCAAGACGACGGGAATGAACACCGGGGAGCTGTTTTTT.

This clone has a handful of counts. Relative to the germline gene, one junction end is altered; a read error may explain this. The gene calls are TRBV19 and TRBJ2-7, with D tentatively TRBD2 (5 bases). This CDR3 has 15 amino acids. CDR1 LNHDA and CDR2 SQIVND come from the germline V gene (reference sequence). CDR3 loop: CASIIRGEGTYEQYF. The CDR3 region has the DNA TGTGCCAGTATTATACGGGGTGAGGGTACCTACGAGCAGTACTTC. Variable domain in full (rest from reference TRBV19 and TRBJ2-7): DGGITQSPKYLFRKEGQNVTLSCEQNLNHDAMYWYRQDPGQGLRLIYYSQIVNDFQKGDIAEGYSVSREKKESFPLTVTSAQKNPTAFYLCASIIRGEGTYEQYFGPGTRLTVT.

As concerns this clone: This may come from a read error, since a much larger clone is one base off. The CDR3 bases are TGTGCCAGCAGCTTGGCAGACCTAGATACGCAGTATTTT. Translated: CASSLADLDTQYF. V gene TRBV5-6 combines with J gene TRBJ2-3; D remains unclear. This CDR3 spans 13 amino acids. Germline-derived CDR1 and CDR2 are SGHDT and YYEEEE. V shed 0 bases and J shed 5 bases, with 7 bases lying between them.

The CDR3 loop reads CASSPREGENTEAFF. In nucleotides, the CDR3 is TGTGCCAGCAGCCCTCGTGAGGGTGAGAACACTGAAGCTTTCTTT. This chain connects TRBV3-1 to TRBJ1-1; the D is unclear. Germline assignment: CDR1 LGHDT and CDR2 YNNKEL (reference sequence). V was shortened by 4 bases and J by 1 base, with 13 bases between the two germline ends. The CDR3 runs to 15 residues.

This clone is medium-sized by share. The CDR3 spells CASSFGQNNYGYTF. In nucleotides, the CDR3 is TGTGCCAGCAGTTTCGGACAGAATAACTATGGCTACACCTTC. The V gene is TRBV12-3 or TRBV12-4, the J gene TRBJ1-2; possibly TRBD1 for D (6 bases). This CDR3 is 14 amino acids long. V was pared by 3 bases and J by 1 base, with 9 bases between.

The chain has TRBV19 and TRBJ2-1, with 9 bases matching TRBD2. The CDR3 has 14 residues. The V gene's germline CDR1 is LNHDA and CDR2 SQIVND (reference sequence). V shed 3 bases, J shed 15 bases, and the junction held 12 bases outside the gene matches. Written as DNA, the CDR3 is TGTGCCAGTAGTATTTTAGCGGGAGCTTCTCCTCCGTTCTTC. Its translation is CASSILAGASPPFF.

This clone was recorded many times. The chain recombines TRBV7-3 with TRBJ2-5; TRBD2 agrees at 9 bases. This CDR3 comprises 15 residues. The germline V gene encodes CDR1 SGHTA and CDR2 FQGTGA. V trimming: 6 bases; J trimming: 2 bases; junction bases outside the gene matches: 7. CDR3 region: CASSSRAGGQETQYF. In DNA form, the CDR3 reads TGTGCCAGCAGTTCACGAGCGGGAGGACAAGAGACCCAGTACTTC.

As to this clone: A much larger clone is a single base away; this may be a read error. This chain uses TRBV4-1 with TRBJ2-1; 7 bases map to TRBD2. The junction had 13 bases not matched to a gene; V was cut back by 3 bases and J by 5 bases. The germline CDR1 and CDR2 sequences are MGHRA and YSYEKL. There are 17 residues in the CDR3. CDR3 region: CASSQEHSGRRHNEQFF. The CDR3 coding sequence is TGCGCCAGCAGCCAGGAACATAGCGGGCGAAGGCACAATGAGCAGTTCTTC.

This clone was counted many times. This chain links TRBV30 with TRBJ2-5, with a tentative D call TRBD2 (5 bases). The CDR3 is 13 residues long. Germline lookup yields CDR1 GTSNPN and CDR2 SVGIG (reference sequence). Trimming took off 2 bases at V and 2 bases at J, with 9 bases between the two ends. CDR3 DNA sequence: TGTGCCTGGAGTCGAGCGGTTCAAGAGACCCAGTACTTC. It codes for CAWSRAVQETQYF.

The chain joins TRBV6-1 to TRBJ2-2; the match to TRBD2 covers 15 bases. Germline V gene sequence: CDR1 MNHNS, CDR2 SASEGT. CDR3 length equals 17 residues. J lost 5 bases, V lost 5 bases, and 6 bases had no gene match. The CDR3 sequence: CASSFRTSGRATGELFF. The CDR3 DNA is TGTGCCAGCAGTTTCCGGACTAGCGGGAGGGCAACCGGGGAGCTGTTTTTT.

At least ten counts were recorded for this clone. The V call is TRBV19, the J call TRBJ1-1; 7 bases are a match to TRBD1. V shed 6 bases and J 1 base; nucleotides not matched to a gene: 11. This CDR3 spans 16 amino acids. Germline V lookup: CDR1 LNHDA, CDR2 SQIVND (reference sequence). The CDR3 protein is CASSKDRPGANTEAFF. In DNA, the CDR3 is TGTGCCAGTAGCAAGGACAGGCCGGGGGCGAACACTGAAGCTTTCTTT.